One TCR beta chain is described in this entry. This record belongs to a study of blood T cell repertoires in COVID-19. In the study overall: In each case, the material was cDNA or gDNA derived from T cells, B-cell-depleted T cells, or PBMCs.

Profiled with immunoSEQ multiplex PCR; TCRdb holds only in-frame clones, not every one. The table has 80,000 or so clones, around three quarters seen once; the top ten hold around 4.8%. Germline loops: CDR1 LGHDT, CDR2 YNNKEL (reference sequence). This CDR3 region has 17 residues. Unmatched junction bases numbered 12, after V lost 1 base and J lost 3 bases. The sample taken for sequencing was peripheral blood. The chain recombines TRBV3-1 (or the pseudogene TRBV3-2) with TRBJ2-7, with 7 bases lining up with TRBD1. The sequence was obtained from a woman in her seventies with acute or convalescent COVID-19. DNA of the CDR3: TGTGCCAGCAGCCAAGTGGGCAACAGGGGTGCGATCTACGAGCAGTACTTC. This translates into CASSQVGNRGAIYEQYF.